The next 17 T cell receptor beta chains were all read from a single sample in a study of blood T cell repertoires in COVID-19. The repertoire was sequenced with immunoSEQ multiplex PCR; TCRdb's copy has only in-frame clones and lacks some. Among about 250,000 clones listed, 65% to 85% were seen once. What was sequenced was peripheral blood. These receptors all stem from a person aged 65-85 years with COVID-19, enrolled during active disease.

J is TRBJ2-3 and V is TRBV7-3, with 11 bases fitting TRBD2. The CDR3 contains 19 residues. In germline, CDR1 is SGHTA, CDR2 FQGTGA. V lost 5 bases and J lost 7; bases outside the gene matches: 20. DNA for the CDR3: TGTGCCAGCAGCCCCGGCTCGAGTCGTCCTAGCGGGGGGCCCAATACGCAGTATTTT. Protein sequence: CASSPGSSRPSGGPNTQYF.

In the case of this clone: One junction end does not reproduce the germline sequence, and a read error may be involved. CDR3 protein: CAGLGADTEAFF. The CDR3 coding sequence is TGCGCGGGGTTAGGAGCGGACACTGAAGCTTTCTTT. The chain combines TRBV28 with TRBJ1-1; D gene uncertain. The CDR3 is 12 residues long. The germline V gene has CDR1 MDHEN and CDR2 SYDVKM.

CDR3 bases: TGTGCCAGCAGCTTGGGTGAGGGGACAGTGGGAGAGACCCAGTACTTC. Its protein product is CASSLGEGTVGETQYF. This rearrangement joins TRBV5-8 to TRBJ2-5; 7 bases fit TRBD1. The germline gives CDR1 SGHTS, CDR2 YDEGEE. The junction had 9 bases not matched to a gene; V was cut back by 0 bases and J by 4 bases. CDR3 length: 16 residues.

The chain uses TRBV3-1 (or the pseudogene TRBV3-2) and TRBJ2-7; unclear D gene. The CDR3 is made up of 11 amino acids. V lost 5 bases to trimming and J lost 2 bases, with 4 bases between them. Germline-derived CDR1 and CDR2 are LGHDT and YNNKEL (reference sequence). CDR3 DNA sequence: TGTGCCAGCAGCGCGACCTACGAGCAGTACTTC. This gives the protein CASSATYEQYF.

The chain combines TRBV19 with TRBJ2-2, with TRBD2 identical over 8 bases. This CDR3 comprises 16 residues. Per germline, CDR1 LNHDA and CDR2 SQIVND (reference sequence). V shed 4 bases and J 1 base; nucleotides not matched to a gene: 5. DNA of the CDR3: TGTGCCAGTAGTACCCTCCTAGCGGGGAACACCGGGGAGCTGTTTTTT. Its translation: CASSTLLAGNTGELFF.

The chain joins TRBV5-5 to TRBJ2-1, with 12 bases aligning to TRBD2. The germline V gene encodes CDR1 SGHKS and CDR2 YYEKEE (reference sequence). The CDR3 is made up of 16 amino acids. V lost 5 bases, J lost 8 bases, and 11 bases stayed unmatched. CDR3 sequence (DNA): TGTGCCAGCAGTTTTGGACCTAGCGGGAGGGTGTATGAGCAGTTCTTC. Protein product: CASSFGPSGRVYEQFF.

V gene TRBV28 combines with J gene TRBJ1-1; 9 nucleotides align to TRBD1. The V and J ends lost 5 bases and 3 bases, in that order; junction bases with no gene match: 7. CDR3 length equals 15 residues. Germline values: CDR1 MDHEN, CDR2 SYDVKM. CDR3 amino acids: CASSRRQGDYTEAFF. CDR3 DNA sequence: TGTGCCAGCAGTAGGAGACAGGGGGATTACACTGAAGCTTTCTTT.

The chain uses TRBV20-1 and TRBJ2-7; TRBD2 aligns across 10 bases. Germline V gives CDR1 DFQATT, CDR2 SNEGSKA (reference sequence). The CDR3 loop spans 13 amino acids. V lost 5 bases to trimming and J lost 2 bases; unmatched junction nucleotides: 3. The CDR3 protein is CSARGTSAYEQYF. For the CDR3, the DNA is TGCAGTGCTCGTGGGACTAGCGCCTACGAGCAGTACTTC.

The gene calls are TRBV7-2 and TRBJ1-6, with TRBD1 matching 7 bases. The germline CDR1 and CDR2 sequences are SGHTA and FQGNSA. CDR3 length equals 17 residues. Losses at the gene ends were 4 bases for V and 1 base for J; bases not matched to a gene: 7. CDR3 sequence reads: CASSSSQGTSYNSPLHF. DNA for the CDR3: TGTGCCAGCAGCTCCTCACAGGGGACGTCCTATAATTCACCCCTCCACTTT.

The CDR3 nucleotides read TGTGCCAGCAGTTTGGACTACTCGGTGGATTCACCCCTCCACTTT. The encoded protein is CASSLDYSVDSPLHF. This chain uses TRBV27 with TRBJ1-6; unclear D gene. The V and J ends lost 3 bases and 8 bases respectively, with 14 bases between them. CDR3 length equals 15 residues. CDR1 is MNHEY, CDR2 SMNVEV, per germline (reference sequence).

This chain links TRBV6-1 with TRBJ2-7, with 11 bases that match TRBD1. There are 16 residues in the CDR3. Looked up from germline, CDR1 is MNHNS and CDR2 is SASEGT. The V segment lost 2 bases and the J segment 5 bases; nucleotides outside the gene matches: 8. The CDR3 region is CASSESIGQGAHEQYF. In DNA, the CDR3 is TGTGCCAGCAGTGAAAGTATTGGACAGGGGGCCCACGAGCAGTACTTC.

This rearrangement joins TRBV2 to TRBJ2-7; D remains ambiguous. Germline V gives CDR1 SNHLY, CDR2 FYNNEI. The CDR3 runs to 11 residues. Trimming shortened V by 8 bases and J by 6 bases, and 11 bases separated the two germline ends. The CDR3 sequence: CASVWRGEQYF. The CDR3 DNA sequence: TGTGCCAGCGTTTGGCGCGGCGAGCAGTACTTC.

This chain uses TRBV28 with TRBJ2-2; D remains ambiguous. This CDR3 region has 12 residues. Germline CDR1 and CDR2: MDHEN and SYDVKM. The V gene lost 5 bases and the J gene lost 2 bases, with 3 bases spanning the gap. The CDR3 reads CASSRNTGELFF. The CDR3 nucleotides are TGTGCCAGCAGTCGTAACACCGGGGAGCTGTTTTTT. Complete variable domain (other parts from reference TRBV28 and TRBJ2-2): DVKVTQSSRYLVKRTGEKVFLECVQDMDHENMFWYRQDPGLGLRLIYFSYDVKMKEKGDIPEGYSVSREKKERFSLILESASTNQTSMYLCASSRNTGELFFGEGSRLTVL.

The genes are TRBV5-4 and TRBJ2-5; 7 bases align to TRBD1. The J segment lost 2 bases and the V segment lost 3 bases, leaving 4 bases of the junction unmatched. This CDR3 comprises 14 residues. CDR1 is SGHNT, CDR2 YYREEE, per germline (reference sequence). The DNA for the CDR3 is TGTGCCAGCAGCTCCCCGGACAGGCAAGAGACCCAGTACTTC. It is translated as CASSSPDRQETQYF.

The chain combines TRBV10-3 with TRBJ2-1; 10 nucleotides align to TRBD2. The J segment lost 9 bases and the V segment lost 9 bases, leaving 11 bases of the junction unmatched. The CDR3 is 14 amino acids. Per the germline V gene, CDR1 is ENHRY and CDR2 is SYGVKD. CDR3 nucleotide sequence: TGTGCCATAAAACCGGGACTAGCGTCCCCTGAGCAGTTCTTC. The encoded protein is CAIKPGLASPEQFF.

The V and J genes are TRBV28 and TRBJ2-3, with D maybe TRBD1 (6 bases). Deletions cut 6 bases from V and 4 bases from J, with 11 bases between. CDR3 length: 13 amino acids. The germline CDR1 and CDR2 sequences are MDHEN and SYDVKM. CDR3 amino acids: CASSTGLPDTQYF. CDR3 bases: TGTGCCAGCAGCACAGGGTTACCAGATACGCAGTATTTT.

The chain links TRBV7-2 to TRBJ2-5; TRBD2 agrees at 9 bases. The V gene end was trimmed by 3 bases and the J gene end by 5 bases; junction bases not matched to a gene: 4. The V gene's germline CDR1 is SGHTA and CDR2 FQGNSA. The CDR3 extends over 14 amino acids. CDR3 loop: CASSFSGRGETQYF. CDR3 DNA sequence: TGTGCCAGCAGCTTTAGCGGGAGAGGGGAGACCCAGTACTTC.